This TCR beta chain emerged from a study of long-term antiretroviral therapy in people with HIV. About this clone itself: Its antigen is not known.

V lost 2 bases to trimming and J lost 5 bases; unmatched junction nucleotides: 2. Germline-derived CDR1 and CDR2 are SGHVS and FNYEAQ. The CDR3 has 14 residues. Survey level was the resolution at which the v3.0 immunoSEQ assay ran. Sequencing was performed with immunoSEQ multiplex PCR; in TCRdb, only in-frame clones are kept and a portion is missing. The sample has roughly 18,000 clones; roughly nine tenths are singletons. Study results and caveats: Repertoires with HIV possessed tighter CDR3 length spans than those of controls.

This material consisted of unsorted PBMCs, taken 3 years after starting antiretroviral therapy. J is TRBJ2-7 and V is TRBV7-6, with 11 bases that match TRBD1. This receptor was obtained from a man in his fifties or sixties with HIV. CDR3 sequence: CASSLWTGGDEQYF. The DNA for the CDR3 is TGTGCCAGCAGCTTATGGACAGGGGGCGACGAGCAGTACTTC.